The entry that follows covers one T cell receptor beta chain sequence. The junction differs from germline at one of its ends, possibly a read error. The repertoire was sequenced with immunoSEQ multiplex PCR; TCRdb's copy has only in-frame clones and lacks some. The sample consists of 300,000 to 350,000 clones, over 75% of them appearing once. This sample stems from a study of blood T cell repertoires in COVID-19. The sequencing input was PBMCs or T cells enriched from blood (not recorded which). This TCR derives from a man aged 25 to 45 who had recovered from COVID-19.

The CDR3: CASRTTGLPFF. CDR3 coding DNA: TGTGCCAGCAGGACAACAGGGTTGCCGTTCTTC. This chain connects TRBV28 to TRBJ2-7; tentative D call: TRBD1 (6 bases). CDR3 length: 11 residues. Germline lookup yields CDR1 MDHEN and CDR2 SYDVKM.